Listed below are T cell receptor beta chains from one sample, sequenced in a study of Ad26.COV2.S vaccination and SARS-CoV-2 variants. TCRdb keeps only in-frame clones here, not all; method: immunoSEQ multiplex PCR. The table has about 350,000 clones, 75% to 90% seen once; the top ten hold around 5.3%. Specimen: peripheral blood, collected in a trial of Ad26.COV2.S vaccine versus placebo. These receptors came from a person between 18 and 65 years old who received the Ad26.COV2.S COVID-19 vaccine or a placebo. Both conserved end residues are part of each CDR3. The D gene is left open where the match is weak. Where a row states a size, it is once, few, many or the class of an expanded clone; other rows omit it.

V	D	length	size	J	CDR3	DNA
TRBV19	NA	14	NA	TRBJ1-5	CASSILGGNQPQHF	TGTGCCAGTAGTATTCTGGGGGGCAATCAGCCCCAGCATTTT
TRBV7-6	NA	15	few	TRBJ1-1	CASSAKDLRFGGDFF	TGTGCCAGCAGCGCCAAGGATTTAAGGTTCGGTGGTGATTTCTTT
TRBV28	TRBD2	19	NA	TRBJ2-7	CASSLWASGSGRRYYEQYF	TGTGCCAGCAGTTTATGGGCTAGCGGGAGCGGTAGACGATACTACGAGCAGTACTTC
TRBV7-9	TRBD1	15	few	TRBJ1-3	CASSFTGEDGNTIYF	TGTGCCAGCAGCTTTACAGGGGAGGATGGAAACACCATATATTTT
TRBV18	NA	17	NA	TRBJ2-3	CASSPSRGDEGTDTQYF	TGTGCCAGCTCACCAAGTAGAGGAGACGAAGGCACAGATACGCAGTATTTT
TRBV9	TRBD1	15	NA	TRBJ1-1	CASSEYAGGNTEAFF	TGTGCCAGCAGCGAGTACGCAGGGGGCAACACTGAAGCTTTCTTT
TRBV13	NA	14	NA	TRBJ2-5	CASSTSGTQETQYF	TGTGCCAGCAGCACCTCCGGGACACAAGAGACCCAGTACTTC
TRBV29-1	NA	12	NA	TRBJ2-5	CSVVVGKETQYF	TGCAGCGTTGTGGTAGGGAAAGAGACCCAGTACTTC
TRBV7-9	NA	15	NA	TRBJ2-1	CASSLAGDGTNEQFF	TGTGCCAGCAGCTTAGCGGGAGACGGGACCAATGAGCAGTTCTTC
TRBV7-2	NA	17	NA	TRBJ2-3	CASSLVGLRSHTDTQYF	TGTGCCAGCAGCTTAGTGGGGCTCAGATCCCACACAGATACGCAGTATTTT
TRBV19	TRBD1	15	once	TRBJ1-4	CASSILAGGNEKLFF	TGTGCCAGTAGTATTCTAGCAGGGGGGAATGAAAAACTGTTTTTT
TRBV9	NA	15	NA	TRBJ2-5	CASSVGSGRMETQYF	TGTGCCAGCAGCGTAGGGTCGGGGAGGATGGAGACCCAGTACTTC
TRBV2	TRBD2	17	NA	TRBJ2-1	CASSDDWAGGNYNEQFF	TGTGCCAGCAGTGACGATTGGGCGGGAGGGAACTACAATGAGCAGTTCTTC
TRBV4-3	TRBD1	15	few	TRBJ1-2	CASSQDGQGLKGYTF	TGCGCCAGCAGCCAAGACGGACAGGGTCTGAAAGGCTACACCTTC
TRBV2	TRBD2	14	NA	TRBJ2-7	CASSPGLAGGEQYF	TGTGCCAGCAGCCCAGGACTAGCGGGAGGCGAGCAGTACTTC
TRBV5-4	TRBD1	14	once	TRBJ2-7	CASSFFGTGHEQYF	TGTGCCAGCAGCTTCTTCGGGACAGGGCACGAGCAGTACTTC
TRBV18	NA	16	NA	TRBJ1-3	CASSPGGAFSGNTIYF	TGTGCCAGCTCACCGGGGGGGGCGTTCTCTGGAAACACCATATATTTT
TRBV20-1	NA	12	once	TRBJ1-5	CSASQTNQPQHF	TGCAGTGCTAGTCAGACGAACCAGCCCCAGCATTTT
TRBV4-1	NA	15	NA	TRBJ2-7	CASSQEVLQNYEQYF	TGCGCCAGCAGCCAAGAGGTGTTACAGAACTACGAGCAGTACTTC
TRBV6-2/TRBV6-3	NA	16	NA	TRBJ2-1	CASSYSAYGAYNEQFF	TGTGCCAGCAGTTACTCCGCCTACGGGGCCTACAATGAGCAGTTCTTC
TRBV6-5	TRBD2	15	NA	TRBJ2-1	CASRASGRDYNEQFF	TGTGCCAGCAGGGCAAGCGGGAGGGATTACAATGAGCAGTTCTTC
TRBV9	TRBD1	16	once	TRBJ1-4	CASSRTGVATNEKLFF	TGTGCCAGCAGCCGGACAGGGGTTGCAACTAATGAAAAACTGTTTTTT
TRBV21-1	NA	15	NA	TRBJ1-5	CASSKEGVRDQPQHF	TGTGCCAGCAGCAAAGAGGGGGTACGGGATCAGCCCCAGCATTTT
TRBV6-5	TRBD1	13	NA	TRBJ1-5	CASSDRGVGPQHF	TGTGCCAGCAGCGACAGGGGGGTCGGGCCCCAGCATTTT
TRBV6-1	NA	16	NA	TRBJ2-7	CASSEHREHANYEQYF	TGTGCCAGCAGTGAGCACCGGGAGCATGCGAACTACGAGCAGTACTTC
TRBV7-2	TRBD1	13	NA	TRBJ1-2	CASSRNRQGAYTF	TGTGCCAGCAGCAGGAACCGACAGGGAGCCTACACCTTC
TRBV29-1	NA	12	NA	TRBJ2-5	CSVGEAGETQYF	TGCAGCGTTGGGGAGGCGGGAGAGACCCAGTACTTC
TRBV2	NA	14	NA	TRBJ2-7	CASSEVGGSYEQYF	TGTGCCAGCAGTGAAGTGGGGGGCTCCTACGAGCAGTACTTC
TRBV5-1	TRBD2	15	once	TRBJ2-5	CASSPPPGGEETQYF	TGCGCCAGCAGCCCCCCCCCGGGGGGGGAAGAGACCCAGTACTTC
TRBV19	NA	13	NA	TRBJ2-3	CASTERGEDTQYF	TGTGCCAGTACGGAGAGGGGTGAGGATACGCAGTATTTT
TRBV7-3	NA	15	NA	TRBJ2-2	CASSLTGHNTGELFF	TGTGCCAGCAGCTTAACGGGACATAACACCGGGGAGCTGTTTTTT
TRBV2	NA	12	NA	TRBJ2-5	CASSFSPERRDF	TGTGCCAGCAGTTTCTCCCCGGAACGGCGGGACTTC
TRBV15	TRBD1	16	NA	TRBJ2-2	CATSRYGQGRSGELFF	TGTGCCACCAGCAGGTACGGACAGGGGCGATCCGGGGAGCTGTTTTTT
TRBV15	NA	14	once	TRBJ2-2	CATSRDRATGELFF	TGTGCCACCAGCAGAGATCGGGCAACCGGGGAGCTGTTTTTT
TRBV4-3	NA	14	NA	TRBJ1-2	CASSQSAQRYGYTF	TGCGCCAGCAGCCAATCGGCTCAACGCTATGGCTACACCTTC
TRBV2	TRBD2	15	NA	TRBJ2-7	CASSEKTSAIYEQYF	TGTGCCAGCAGTGAGAAGACTAGCGCAATCTACGAGCAGTACTTC
TRBV7-9	TRBD1	17	NA	TRBJ2-7	CASSLGLGQASSYEQYF	TGTGCCAGCAGCTTAGGCCTTGGACAGGCGAGCTCCTACGAGCAGTACTTC
TRBV27	NA	18	NA	TRBJ1-6	CASSRKTGTGFYNSPLHF	TGTGCCAGCAGTCGCAAAACCGGGACTGGATTCTATAATTCACCCCTCCACTTT
TRBV5-1	NA	13	once	TRBJ1-1	CASSSSVNTEAFF	TGCGCCAGCAGCTCCTCGGTGAACACTGAAGCTTTCTTT
TRBV5-6	TRBD2	17	NA	TRBJ2-1	CASSAGTSGYSYNEQFF	TGTGCCAGCAGCGCCGGGACTAGCGGTTACTCCTACAATGAGCAGTTCTTC
TRBV3-1/TRBV3-2	NA	14	NA	TRBJ1-2	CASSIGDGSYGYTF	TGTGCCAGCAGCATTGGGGACGGAAGCTATGGCTACACCTTC
TRBV19	NA	15	NA	TRBJ1-4	CASSREGDGREKLFF	TGTGCCAGTAGTAGGGAAGGGGATGGCCGGGAAAAACTGTTTTTT
TRBV24-1	NA	12	once	TRBJ1-2	CATSDPRGGYTF	TGTGCCACCAGTGACCCCAGGGGTGGCTACACCTTC
TRBV5-1	TRBD2	17	NA	TRBJ2-1	CASSLAILAGGYNEQFF	TGCGCCAGCAGCTTGGCGATACTAGCGGGAGGGTACAATGAGCAGTTCTTC
TRBV4-1	NA	14	NA	TRBJ1-1	CASSQTVGRTEAFF	TGCGCCAGCAGCCAGACGGTCGGGAGGACTGAAGCTTTCTTT
TRBV7-9	TRBD1	16	NA	TRBJ2-3	CASSAWTGGRTDTQYF	TGTGCCAGCAGCGCTTGGACAGGGGGCCGCACAGATACGCAGTATTTT
TRBV10-2	TRBD2	14	NA	TRBJ2-7	CASSGTSGSYEQYF	TGCGCCAGCAGCGGGACTAGCGGGTCCTACGAGCAGTACTTC
TRBV2	NA	12	NA	TRBJ2-1	CASRAEFNEQFF	TGTGCCAGCAGGGCAGAGTTCAATGAGCAGTTCTTC
TRBV13	TRBD1	15	once	TRBJ2-5	CASSLSGTGGETQYF	TGTGCCAGCAGCTTGTCCGGGACAGGGGGAGAGACCCAGTACTTC
TRBV5-6	NA	13	NA	TRBJ2-7	CASSSGQDNEQYF	TGTGCCAGCAGCTCCGGGCAAGATAACGAGCAGTACTTC
TRBV18	TRBD1	15	few	TRBJ1-4	CASSPSGTGNEKLFF	TGTGCCAGCTCACCCTCCGGGACAGGGAATGAAAAACTGTTTTTT